This entry lists 6 T cell receptor beta chains sequenced from one sample in a study of metastatic and nonmetastatic thyroid tumors. TCRdb re-called the PCR reads via MiXCR. The sample shows 16,000 or so clones, roughly 24% of them seen only once. Every patient was untreated before thyroid surgery. Material for sequencing was tumor tissue. The receptors come from a male donor with papillary thyroid cancer or a benign thyroid nodule (not recorded which). Some clones in this sample may be carry-over from other donors' samples.

By share, this clone ranks as medium-sized (0.01 to 0.1%). This rearrangement joins TRBV11-2 to TRBJ2-2; 10 bases are a match to TRBD2. There are 15 residues in the CDR3. V was pared by 5 bases and J by 7 bases, with 7 bases of the junction left unmatched. Germline loops: CDR1 SGHAT, CDR2 FQNNGV. For the CDR3, the DNA is TGTGCCAGCAGCCAAAGCGGGGGGGCCCTCGGGGAGCTGTTTTTT. Translated, it gives CASSQSGGALGELFF.

The chain employs TRBV6-6 and TRBJ2-7; TRBD2 might be the D (6 bases). The CDR3 consists of 14 residues. The V end was cut by 2 bases, the J end by 2 bases, with 10 bases between. Germline CDR1 and CDR2: MNHNY and SVGAGI (reference sequence). The CDR3 region is CASSYGTVTYEQYF. Written as DNA, the CDR3 is TGTGCCAGCAGTTACGGGACTGTGACCTACGAGCAGTACTTC.

In regard to this clone: Relative to the germline gene, one junction end is altered; a read error may explain this. The chain combines TRBV12-3 or TRBV12-4 with TRBJ1-4; the D gene is possibly TRBD1 (5 bases). The CDR3 is made up of 14 amino acids. CDR3 nucleotides: TGTGCCAGCATTCCACAGGCAACTAATGAAAGACTGTTTTTT. Protein: CASIPQATNERLFF.

There are many counts of this clone. The chain links TRBV5-4 to TRBJ2-1; no clear D gene. The V end lost 2 bases, the J end lost 4 bases, and 1 base lay between the germline ends. This CDR3 contains 11 residues. The germline V gene has CDR1 SGHNT and CDR2 YYREEE (reference sequence). CDR3 sequence reads: CASSFYNEQFF. The CDR3, as DNA: TGTGCCAGCAGCTTTTACAATGAGCAGTTCTTC.

The table lists this clone with many counts. The CDR3 DNA follows: TGTGCCAGCAGTTACTCTTGGGGCCTTCAAGAGACCCAGTACTTC. It codes for CASSYSWGLQETQYF. The chain has TRBV6-6 and TRBJ2-5; a weak D match, TRBD1 (5 bases). Per the germline V gene, CDR1 is MNHNY and CDR2 is SVGAGI (reference sequence). This CDR3 region has 15 residues. The V end was cut by 0 bases, the J end by 2 bases, with 10 bases between.

This rearrangement joins TRBV7-9 to TRBJ2-7; D not resolved. CDR3 size: 14 residues. Deletions cut 5 bases from V and 1 base from J, with 12 bases between. Germline CDR1 and CDR2: SEHNR and FQNEAQ (reference sequence). CDR3 in amino acids: CASSPPGGSYEQYF. The CDR3 coding sequence is TGTGCCAGCAGCCCCCCGGGCGGATCCTACGAGCAGTACTTC.